This T cell receptor (beta chain) was identified during a study of OX40 agonist ivuxolimab in advanced cancers. Overall study context: Cancers in dose escalation were hepatocellular, melanoma, renal cell and head and neck.

Germline CDR1 and CDR2: SGHTS and YDEGEE. V was pared by 4 bases and J by 5 bases, with 7 bases of the junction left unmatched. The CDR3 contains 15 residues. Measured with immunoSEQ multiplex PCR; TCRdb has only the in-frame clones, and not every one. The table lists some 21,000 clones, approximately 73% of them singletons. The chain combines TRBV5-8 with TRBJ2-3; 10 bases fit TRBD1. The receptor comes from an adult with an advanced solid tumor such as melanoma, head and neck, liver or kidney cancer. The sequencing here drew on CD4+ or CD8+ T cells sorted from blood, taken in a trial of the OX40 agonist ivuxolimab. CDR3 sequence reads: CASSQGQGTGDTQYF. Written as DNA, the CDR3 is TGTGCCAGCAGCCAGGGACAGGGGACGGGAGATACGCAGTATTTT.